The rows below give T cell receptor beta chains drawn from one sample of a study of response to subunit inactivated influenza vaccine. MiXCR was run by TCRdb on the RT-PCR reads, yielding one entry per CDR3 protein. Of some 570,000 distinct CDR3 sequences listed, around 10% are singletons. The data also belong to a second study, concerning T cells expressing NK-cell markers.

The input for sequencing was PBMCs from blood, taken on the day of vaccination. These receptors were taken from a man between 45 and 60 years old who received an inactivated influenza vaccine. The CDR3 runs from the conserved cysteine through the conserved F or W. A D gene is named only where the DNA matches it firmly. The size field is filled for only some rows; it gives once, few, many or a size class.

V gene	D gene	J gene	clone size	CDR3 DNA	CDR3 protein
TRBV6-2/TRBV6-3	TRBD1	TRBJ2-5	-	TGTGCCAGCAGTTACTCGAAAACGGACAGGTTCCACTTC	CASSYSKTDRFHF
TRBV2	TRBD1	TRBJ2-7	-	TGTGCCTCAGGGGGGGACAGGGCCTACGTGGAGCAGTACTTC	CASGGDRAYVEQYF
TRBV6-2/TRBV6-3	-	TRBJ2-3	-	TGTGCCAGCAAGAGCGGCCGGGGAACAGATACGCAGTATTTT	CASKSGRGTDTQYF
TRBV29-1	-	TRBJ2-1	many	TGCAGCGTTGCGTGGCTTTACAATGAGCAGTTCTTC	CSVAWLYNEQFF
TRBV7-9	TRBD1	TRBJ2-2	-	TGTGCCAGCAGCTCGGGAACAGGGGCCGGGGAGCTGTTTTTT	CASSSGTGAGELFF
TRBV29-1	-	TRBJ1-2	few	TGCAGCGTTGAAGGAAGGGATCCTCCGGGCTTCGGAGGCTACACCTTC	CSVEGRDPPGFGGYTF
TRBV10-3	TRBD1	TRBJ2-1	few	TGTGCCATCAGTGAGGGGACAGGATTCAATGAGCAGTTCTTC	CAISEGTGFNEQFF
TRBV10-3	TRBD2	TRBJ2-1	-	TGTGCCATCAGCCCGGGACTAGCGGGAGGGACATCCTACAATGAGCAGTTCTTC	CAISPGLAGGTSYNEQFF
TRBV10-2	TRBD2	TRBJ2-3	many	TGCGCCAGCAGCGGTGGGACTAGCGGGGGGCCATCTAGCACAGATACGCAGTATTTT	CASSGGTSGGPSSTDTQYF
TRBV5-1	-	TRBJ2-3	many	TGCGCCAGCAGCTTGCCCGCAGATACGCAGTATTTT	CASSLPADTQYF
TRBV27	-	TRBJ2-3	few	TGTGCCAGCGGTCGGGGCTACCAGTATTTT	CASGRGYQYF
TRBV5-1	-	TRBJ1-1	many	TGCGCCAGCCGAGGGGTCACTGAAGCTTTCTTT	CASRGVTEAFF
TRBV28	TRBD2	TRBJ2-1	many	TGTGCCAGCAGCAACAGACTAGCGGCCTTTGAGCAGTTCTTC	CASSNRLAAFEQFF
TRBV12-3/TRBV12-4	-	TRBJ2-2	-	TGTGCCAGCAGTTTCGAGGAGAACACCGGGGAGCTGTTTTTT	CASSFEENTGELFF
TRBV7-2	-	TRBJ2-3	-	TGTGCCAGCAGCTTATTGTCCCTTAGCACAGATACGCTGTATTTT	CASSLLSLSTDTLYF
TRBV6-5	-	TRBJ2-3	-	TGTGCCAGCAGTTACTCGTATCAGGTAGCAGATACGCAGTATTTT	CASSYSYQVADTQYF
TRBV28	-	TRBJ2-7	-	TGTGCCAGCATAGGGACTTTTGCTTCCTACGAGCAGTACTTC	CASIGTFASYEQYF
TRBV30	-	TRBJ2-7	-	TGTGCCTGGAAGATGGGGGTTTACGAGCAGTACTTC	CAWKMGVYEQYF
TRBV7-2	-	TRBJ2-4	few	TGTGCCAGCAGCCCAGGGGCAGATTTAGCCAAAAACATTCAGTACTTC	CASSPGADLAKNIQYF